The 30 T cell receptor beta chains presented below share a single source sample, sequenced in a study of human T cells and chemical hapten exposure. Time point specified: pre-sensitization, week 0. Treatment here: therapeutic diphenylcyclopropenone sensitization with weekly scalp DPC. One entry per CDR3 protein, called by TCRdb with MiXCR from the RACE reads. This sample has some 400,000 distinct CDR3 sequences, with roughly 5% found just once. The input for sequencing was whole blood, taken in connection with sensitization to the hapten diphenylcyclopropenone (DPC). The receptors shown here come from a woman aged 45-59 years with alopecia areata. Some clones in this sample may be carry-over from other donors' samples.

The rearrangement joins TRBV12-3 or TRBV12-4 to TRBJ1-5; D is uncertain. This CDR3 spans 12 amino acids. The V gene lost 8 bases and the J gene lost 7 bases, with 12 bases spanning the gap. CDR3 loop: CASSEGEQPQHF. DNA for the CDR3: TGTGCCAGCTCAGAGGGAGAGCAGCCCCAGCATTTT.

At least ten counts were recorded for this clonotype. The chain uses TRBV12-3 or TRBV12-4 and TRBJ2-3; 11 bases are shared with TRBD2. V lost 6 bases and J lost 3; bases outside the gene matches: 5. This CDR3 comprises 15 residues. DNA for the CDR3: TGTGCCAGCAGCTTTAGCGGGGGGGCAACAGATACGCAGTATTTT. This translates into CASSFSGGATDTQYF.

This clonotype was counted many times. The gene calls are TRBV6-1 and TRBJ1-3; maybe TRBD1 (6 bases). The ends were cut back, 8 bases at V and 4 bases at J, with 18 bases in the middle. In germline, CDR1 is MNHNS, CDR2 SASEGT. The CDR3 length is 15 residues. CDR3 region: CASWDTQGGGNTIYF. The CDR3 coding sequence is TGTGCCAGCTGGGACACCCAAGGAGGGGGAAACACCATATATTTT.

This clonotype has a handful of counts. The chain is built from TRBV12-3 or TRBV12-4 and TRBJ1-4, with D possibly being TRBD1 (5 bases). The CDR3 is 13 amino acids. With 6 bases removed from V and 7 bases from J, the gap between germline ends came to 12 bases. CDR3 DNA sequence: TGTGCCAGCAGGGGGGACCGGATTGAAAAACTGTTTTTT. It yields the protein CASRGDRIEKLFF.

This clonotype was counted at least ten times. The chain links TRBV6-1 to TRBJ2-3; 11 bases match TRBD2. This CDR3 comprises 18 residues. V dropped 6 bases and J dropped 6; count of bases not matched to a gene: 17. Germline assignment: CDR1 MNHNS and CDR2 SASEGT. This CDR3 is CASRSLLSGGAIGDTQYF. The CDR3 bases are TGTGCCAGCAGGTCCCTTCTTAGCGGGGGGGCTATAGGGGATACGCAGTATTTT.

The V gene is TRBV7-2, the J gene TRBJ2-3; a weak D match, TRBD2 (6 bases). Trimming cost V 1 base and J 4 bases, with 12 bases left between them. The CDR3 runs to 15 residues. Germline V CDR1 and CDR2: SGHTA, FQGNSA. The CDR3 bases are TGTGCCAGCAGCTTAGGAGCCACGGGGGCAGATACGCAGTATTTT. This translates into CASSLGATGADTQYF.

The table lists this clonotype with many counts. The rearrangement uses TRBV5-1 and TRBJ2-1; D tentatively reads TRBD1 or TRBD2 (5 bases each). Trimming shortened V by 2 bases and J by 5 bases, and 14 bases separated the two germline ends. CDR1 is SGHRS and CDR2 is YFSETQ in the germline V gene. The CDR3 consists of 15 residues. The CDR3: CASSLLGTNNNEQFF. The CDR3 nucleotides are TGCGCCAGCAGCTTATTGGGGACGAATAACAATGAGCAGTTCTTC.

There are a few counts of this clonotype. The V call is TRBV29-1, the J call TRBJ1-2; 7 nucleotides align to TRBD1. The CDR3 has 13 amino acids. Germline CDR1 SQVTM, CDR2 ANQGSEA. Unmatched junction bases numbered 7, after V lost 6 bases and J lost 3 bases. CDR3 sequence: CSVTTGTDYGYTF. The DNA for the CDR3 is TGCAGCGTCACGACAGGGACGGACTATGGCTACACCTTC.

The sample holds a few counts of this clonotype. The V and J genes are TRBV4-3 and TRBJ2-3; D is uncertain. V gave up 4 bases and J gave up 0 bases, with 11 bases separating them. Germline V gene sequence: CDR1 LGHNA, CDR2 YSLEER. There are 15 residues in the CDR3. The CDR3 protein is CASSRALSSTDTQYF. Written as DNA, the CDR3 is TGCGCCAGCAGCCGAGCCTTATCTAGCACAGATACGCAGTATTTT.

There are a few counts of this clonotype. V usage is TRBV20-1 and J usage is TRBJ1-1; TRBD1 is a possible D gene (6 bases). CDR3 length equals 13 residues. The V and J ends lost 3 bases and 0 bases respectively, with 8 bases between them. Germline V gene lookup returns CDR1 DFQATT and CDR2 SNEGSKA (reference sequence). Written as DNA, the CDR3 is TGCAGTGCTAGGGACAGCATGAACACTGAAGCTTTCTTT. Amino acid sequence: CSARDSMNTEAFF.

This clonotype was seen a handful of times. The V gene is TRBV29-1, the J gene TRBJ1-4; D is unresolved. The CDR3 covers 13 residues. V was cut by 4 bases and J by 0 bases, with 6 bases left in between. Germline loops: CDR1 SQVTM, CDR2 ANQGSEA. This chain's CDR3 is CSVAGTTNEKLFF. CDR3 nucleotide sequence: TGCAGCGTTGCAGGAACAACTAATGAAAAACTGTTTTTT.

The rearrangement links TRBV9 to TRBJ2-5; D is uncertain. CDR3 length equals 14 residues. V shed 3 bases and J shed 4 bases, with 13 bases lying between them. Germline V CDR1 and CDR2: SGDLS, YYNGEE. This CDR3 is CASSAVGRGETQYF. DNA of the CDR3: TGTGCCAGCAGCGCAGTGGGCCGCGGAGAGACCCAGTACTTC.

This clonotype was seen only a few times. The chain carries TRBV20-1 and TRBJ2-2, with 9 bases lining up with TRBD1. The CDR3 has 15 residues. Germline assignment: CDR1 DFQATT and CDR2 SNEGSKA (reference sequence). V was pared by 6 bases and J by 2 bases, with 7 bases of the junction left unmatched. DNA of the CDR3: TGCAGTGCCTCCTACAGGGGGCTCAACACCGGGGAGCTGTTTTTT. Its protein is CSASYRGLNTGELFF.

This clonotype was recorded many times. This chain joins TRBV7-2 and TRBJ2-3, with unresolved D. Germline CDR1 and CDR2: SGHTA and FQGNSA. The germline V and J ends were trimmed by 3 bases and 6 bases, with 16 bases remaining between them. The CDR3 loop spans 15 amino acids. CDR3 DNA sequence: TGTGCCAGCAGCTTGCGGTCCCTAGGATCGGATACGCAGTATTTT. It codes for CASSLRSLGSDTQYF.

At least ten counts were recorded for this clonotype. The chain is built from TRBV7-8 and TRBJ2-7; tentatively, D is TRBD1 or TRBD2 (5 bases each). Germline lookup yields CDR1 SGHVS and CDR2 FQNEAQ. The CDR3 sequence is 17 residues long. The V end lost 1 base, the J end lost 2 bases, and 18 bases lay between the germline ends. CDR3 residues: CASSLVGFGTGTYEQYF. CDR3 coding DNA: TGTGCCAGCAGCTTAGTAGGTTTTGGGACGGGGACCTACGAGCAGTACTTC.

The chain has TRBV5-6 and TRBJ1-1, with D maybe TRBD1 (5 bases). CDR3 length: 14 amino acids. CDR1 is SGHDT and CDR2 is YYEEEE in the germline V gene. Trimming removed 2 bases from V and 5 bases from J, with 13 bases in between. DNA for the CDR3: TGTGCCAGCAGCTTCGGGACGGGGGGGACTGAAGCTTTCTTT. It codes for CASSFGTGGTEAFF.

The sample holds many counts of this clonotype. V gene TRBV3-1 combines with J gene TRBJ2-1; no definite D call. Germline loops: CDR1 LGHDT, CDR2 YNNKEL (reference sequence). The V gene lost 0 bases and the J gene lost 10 bases, with 16 bases spanning the gap. The CDR3 has 15 residues. The CDR3 is CASSQDAKGMREQFF. In DNA, the CDR3 is TGTGCCAGCAGCCAAGACGCGAAGGGTATGAGGGAGCAGTTCTTC.

This sequence joins TRBV6-5 and TRBJ2-7; no reliable D call. CDR3 size: 11 residues. Trimming took 1 base from V and 3 from J, leaving 1 base between them. Germline lookup yields CDR1 MNHEY and CDR2 SVGAGI. As DNA, the CDR3 is TGTGCCAGCAGTTACTACTACGAGCAGTACTTC. Its translation is CASSYYYEQYF.

Ten or more counts support this clonotype. V gene TRBV20-1 combines with J gene TRBJ2-3; 7 bases are shared with TRBD1. The CDR3 consists of 17 residues. The J segment lost 3 bases and the V segment lost 8 bases, leaving 20 bases of the junction unmatched. From germline, CDR1 is DFQATT and CDR2 SNEGSKA (reference sequence). The CDR3 protein is CSPKGAPGRGSTDTQYF. The CDR3 region has the DNA TGCAGTCCTAAGGGGGCTCCGGGGCGCGGTTCGACAGATACGCAGTATTTT.

This clonotype was seen a handful of times. V usage is TRBV4-1 and J usage is TRBJ2-5; D is uncertain. The CDR3 length is 16 residues. V was pared by 1 base and J by 2 bases, with 14 bases between. Germline CDR1 reads MGHRA; CDR2 reads YSYEKL. In DNA, the CDR3 is TGCGCCAGCAGCCAAGTGCCCACTCAGAGGCAAGAGACCCAGTACTTC. Translated: CASSQVPTQRQETQYF.

In this sample, this clonotype turned up many times. The chain combines TRBV7-2 with TRBJ1-5; 7 bases line up with TRBD1. This CDR3 has 16 residues. Germline loops: CDR1 SGHTA, CDR2 FQGNSA. Trimming removed 2 bases from V and 8 bases from J; junction bases left unmatched: 12. The CDR3 is CASSLRSGRGQEPQHF. In DNA, the CDR3 is TGTGCCAGCAGCTTAAGGTCTGGGAGGGGGCAAGAGCCCCAGCATTTT. Based on the CDR3 plus reference TRBV7-2 and TRBJ1-5, the full variable domain is GAGVSQSPSNKVTEKGKDVELRCDPISGHTALYWYRQSLGQGLEFLIYFQGNSAPDKSGLPSDRFSAERTGGSVSTLTIQRTQQEDSAVYLCASSLRSGRGQEPQHFGDGTRLSIL.

On this clonotype itself: One base away lies a much larger clone, so this may be a sequencing read error. Likely a read error: the CDR3 ends without its conserved phenylalanine or tryptophan. This rearrangement joins TRBV2 to TRBJ2-1, with a possible D match to TRBD1 (5 bases). Per the germline V gene, CDR1 is SNHLY and CDR2 is FYNNEI. The CDR3 length is 14 residues. Trimming removed 3 bases at V and 5 bases at J, with 11 bases between. The CDR3 DNA sequence: TGTGCCAGCAGTGACTACACAGGAGACAATGAGCAGTTCATC. Translation: CASSDYTGDNEQFI.

This clonotype has ten or more counts. The V gene is TRBV7-2, the J gene TRBJ2-2; a possible D gene is TRBD1 (5 bases). V lost 7 bases and J 1 base, leaving 10 bases between the germline ends. This CDR3 comprises 14 residues. Germline V gene lookup returns CDR1 SGHTA and CDR2 FQGNSA. The CDR3 reads CASIRDRNTGELFF. The CDR3, as DNA: TGTGCCAGCATCCGTGACAGGAACACCGGGGAGCTGTTTTTT.

CDR3 in amino acids: CSVDGGEETQYF. The CDR3 nucleotides are TGCAGCGTTGACGGCGGAGAAGAGACCCAGTACTTC. This sequence joins TRBV29-1 and TRBJ2-5; no definite D call. CDR3 size: 12 residues. V was clipped by 3 bases and J by 3 bases, with 8 bases between them. Germline V gives CDR1 SQVTM, CDR2 ANQGSEA.

At least ten counts were recorded for this clonotype. The genes are TRBV27 and TRBJ2-1, with 13 bases that match TRBD2. Germline V gene data show CDR1 as MNHEY and CDR2 as SMNVEV (reference sequence). V lost 5 bases and J lost 2; bases outside the gene matches: 0. CDR3 length equals 15 residues. DNA for the CDR3: TGTGCCAGCAGTGGACTAGCGGGGGCCTACAATGAGCAGTTCTTC. Its protein product is CASSGLAGAYNEQFF.

This clonotype was seen many times. V is TRBV5-1 and J is TRBJ2-4, with D perhaps matching TRBD2 (5 bases). The CDR3 contains 17 residues. V lost 1 base, J lost 2 bases, and 16 bases lay in between. Germline-derived CDR1 and CDR2 are SGHRS and YFSETQ. CDR3 amino acids: CASSLPVIRGSKNIQYF. For the CDR3, the DNA is TGCGCCAGCAGCTTGCCCGTCATCCGGGGATCCAAAAACATTCAGTACTTC.

This clonotype was found many times. The V gene is TRBV3-1, the J gene TRBJ2-3; TRBD1 aligns across 8 bases. V was pared by 4 bases and J by 1 base, with 4 bases of the junction left unmatched. The CDR3 is made up of 15 amino acids. Germline CDR1 LGHDT, CDR2 YNNKEL (reference sequence). The DNA of the CDR3 is TGTGCCAGCAGCCCGACAGGGGAAGGCACAGATACGCAGTATTTT. This codes for CASSPTGEGTDTQYF.

The chain couples TRBV20-1 to TRBJ2-1, with D hard to call. This CDR3 region has 13 residues. Deletions cut 5 bases from V and 1 base from J, with 9 bases between. Germline V gene sequence: CDR1 DFQATT, CDR2 SNEGSKA (reference sequence). The CDR3 here is CSAGRLSYNEQFF. CDR3 in DNA: TGCAGTGCTGGAAGATTGTCCTACAATGAGCAGTTCTTC.

This chain uses TRBV30 with TRBJ1-5; tentatively, D is TRBD1 (6 bases). The CDR3 sequence is 15 residues long. V was cut by 2 bases and J by 4 bases, with 15 bases left in between. The germline V gene has CDR1 GTSNPN and CDR2 SVGIG (reference sequence). CDR3: CAWSPRARGNQPQHF. CDR3 in DNA: TGTGCCTGGAGTCCGAGGGCCAGGGGAAATCAGCCCCAGCATTTT.

This chain joins TRBV7-9 and TRBJ1-1, with D unresolved. The CDR3 contains 12 residues. Germline CDR1 and CDR2: SEHNR and FQNEAQ (reference sequence). V was pared by 2 bases and J by 7 bases, with 8 bases between. The CDR3 spells CASSLYAGEAFF. The CDR3 bases are TGTGCCAGCAGCTTATACGCGGGTGAAGCTTTCTTT.